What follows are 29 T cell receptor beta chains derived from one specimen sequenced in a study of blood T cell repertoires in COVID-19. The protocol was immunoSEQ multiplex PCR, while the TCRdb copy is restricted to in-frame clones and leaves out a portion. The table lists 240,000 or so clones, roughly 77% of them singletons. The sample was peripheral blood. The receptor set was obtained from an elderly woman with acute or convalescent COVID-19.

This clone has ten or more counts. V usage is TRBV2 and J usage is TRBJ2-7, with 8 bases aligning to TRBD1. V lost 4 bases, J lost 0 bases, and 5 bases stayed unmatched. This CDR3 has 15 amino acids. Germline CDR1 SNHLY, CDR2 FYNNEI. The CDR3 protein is CASSVRTGNSYEQYF. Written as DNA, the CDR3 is TGTGCCAGCAGTGTTCGGACAGGGAACTCCTACGAGCAGTACTTC.

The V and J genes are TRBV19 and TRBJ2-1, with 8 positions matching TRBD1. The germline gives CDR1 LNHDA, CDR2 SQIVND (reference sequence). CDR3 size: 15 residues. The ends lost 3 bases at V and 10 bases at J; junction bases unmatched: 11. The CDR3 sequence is CASSMTGALALEQFF. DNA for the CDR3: TGTGCCAGTAGTATGACAGGGGCCTTGGCTTTAGAGCAGTTCTTC.

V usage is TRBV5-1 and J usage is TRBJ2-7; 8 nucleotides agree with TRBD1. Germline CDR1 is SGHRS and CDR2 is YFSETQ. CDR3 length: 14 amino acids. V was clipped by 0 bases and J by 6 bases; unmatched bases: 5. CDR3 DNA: TGCGCCAGCAGCTTGGCCCGAACAGGGGGCGAGCAGTACTTC. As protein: CASSLARTGGEQYF.

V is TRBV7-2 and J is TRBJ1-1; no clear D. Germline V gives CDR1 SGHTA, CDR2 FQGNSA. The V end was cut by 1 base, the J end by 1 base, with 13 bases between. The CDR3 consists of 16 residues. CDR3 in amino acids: CASSLVSIYTNTEAFF. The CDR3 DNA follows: TGTGCCAGCAGCTTAGTTTCGATATACACGAACACTGAAGCTTTCTTT.

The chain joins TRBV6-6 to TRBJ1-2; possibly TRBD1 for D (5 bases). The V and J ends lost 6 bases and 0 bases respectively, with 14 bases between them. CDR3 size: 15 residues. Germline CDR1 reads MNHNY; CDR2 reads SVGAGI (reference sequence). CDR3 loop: CASRTGGLANYGYTF. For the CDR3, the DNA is TGTGCCAGCAGAACGGGGGGGTTAGCTAACTATGGCTACACCTTC.

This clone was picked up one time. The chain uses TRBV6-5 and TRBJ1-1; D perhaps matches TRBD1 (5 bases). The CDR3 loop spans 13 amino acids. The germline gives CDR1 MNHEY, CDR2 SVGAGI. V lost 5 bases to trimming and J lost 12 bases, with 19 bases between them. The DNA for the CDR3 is TGTGCCAGCAGTCTAAAGGGGACTTCTGAGACTTTCTTT. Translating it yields CASSLKGTSETFF.

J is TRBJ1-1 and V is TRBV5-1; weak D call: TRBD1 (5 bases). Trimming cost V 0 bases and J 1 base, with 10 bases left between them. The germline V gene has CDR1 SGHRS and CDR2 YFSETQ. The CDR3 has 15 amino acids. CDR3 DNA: TGCGCCAGCAGCTTGGCCGGGGGGAAGAACACTGAAGCTTTCTTT. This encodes CASSLAGGKNTEAFF.

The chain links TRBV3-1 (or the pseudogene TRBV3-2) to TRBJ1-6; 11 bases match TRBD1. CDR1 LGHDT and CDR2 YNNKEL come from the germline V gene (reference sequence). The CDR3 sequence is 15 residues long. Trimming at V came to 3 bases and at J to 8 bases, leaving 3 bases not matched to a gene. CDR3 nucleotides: TGTGCCAGCAGCCAGAGGACAGGGGGCTATTCACCCCTCCACTTT. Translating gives CASSQRTGGYSPLHF.

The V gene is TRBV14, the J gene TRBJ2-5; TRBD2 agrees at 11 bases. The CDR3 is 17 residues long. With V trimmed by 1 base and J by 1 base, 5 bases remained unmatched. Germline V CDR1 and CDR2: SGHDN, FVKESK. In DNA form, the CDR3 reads TGTGCCAGCAGCCAAGTTCTAGCGGGAGGAGGCCAAGAGACCCAGTACTTC. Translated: CASSQVLAGGGQETQYF.

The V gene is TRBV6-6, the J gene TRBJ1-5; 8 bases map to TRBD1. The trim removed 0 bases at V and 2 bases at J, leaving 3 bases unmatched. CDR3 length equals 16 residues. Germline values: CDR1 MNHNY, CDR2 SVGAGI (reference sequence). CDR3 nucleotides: TGTGCCAGCAGTTACTCGTTGGGACAGGGCAATCAGCCCCAGCATTTT. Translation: CASSYSLGQGNQPQHF.

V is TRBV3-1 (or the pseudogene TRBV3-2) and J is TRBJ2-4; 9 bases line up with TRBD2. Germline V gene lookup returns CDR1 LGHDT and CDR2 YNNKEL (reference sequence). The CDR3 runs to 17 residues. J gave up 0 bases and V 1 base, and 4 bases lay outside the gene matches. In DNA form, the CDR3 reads TGTGCCAGCAGCCAAGTGAGCGGGAGGACAGCCAAAAACATTCAGTACTTC. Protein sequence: CASSQVSGRTAKNIQYF.

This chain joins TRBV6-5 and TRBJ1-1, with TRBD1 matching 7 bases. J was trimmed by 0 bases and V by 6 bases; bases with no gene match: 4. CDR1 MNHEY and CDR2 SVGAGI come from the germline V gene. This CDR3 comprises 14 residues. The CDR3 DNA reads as TGTGCCAGCAGACTCGGACAGGTGAACACTGAAGCTTTCTTT. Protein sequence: CASRLGQVNTEAFF.

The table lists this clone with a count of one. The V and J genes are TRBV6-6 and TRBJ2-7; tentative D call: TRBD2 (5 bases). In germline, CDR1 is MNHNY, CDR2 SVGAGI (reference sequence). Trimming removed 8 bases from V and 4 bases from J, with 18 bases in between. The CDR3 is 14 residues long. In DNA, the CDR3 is TGTGCCAGCCGAATCTCAGCTACGGGGTACGAGCAGTACTTC. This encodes CASRISATGYEQYF.

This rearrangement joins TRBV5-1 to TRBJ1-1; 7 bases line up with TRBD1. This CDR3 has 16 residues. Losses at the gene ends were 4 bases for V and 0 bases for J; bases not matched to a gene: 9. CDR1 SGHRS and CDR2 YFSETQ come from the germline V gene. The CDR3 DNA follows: TGCGCCAGCAGCAGGCAGATCGGACAGGTGAACACTGAAGCTTTCTTT. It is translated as CASSRQIGQVNTEAFF.

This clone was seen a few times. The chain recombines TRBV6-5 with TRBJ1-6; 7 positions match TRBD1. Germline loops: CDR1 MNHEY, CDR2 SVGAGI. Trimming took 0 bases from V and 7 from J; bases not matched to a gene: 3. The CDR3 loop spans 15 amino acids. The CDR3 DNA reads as TGTGCCAGCAGTTACTCGGGGACAGCCAATTCACCCCTCCACTTT. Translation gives CASSYSGTANSPLHF.

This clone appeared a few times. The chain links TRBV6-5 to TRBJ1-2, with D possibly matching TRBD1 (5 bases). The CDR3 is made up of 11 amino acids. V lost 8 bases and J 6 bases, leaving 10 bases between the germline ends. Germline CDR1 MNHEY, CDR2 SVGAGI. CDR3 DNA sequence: TGTGCCAGCCATGGGGGGGATGGCTACACCTTC. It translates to CASHGGDGYTF.

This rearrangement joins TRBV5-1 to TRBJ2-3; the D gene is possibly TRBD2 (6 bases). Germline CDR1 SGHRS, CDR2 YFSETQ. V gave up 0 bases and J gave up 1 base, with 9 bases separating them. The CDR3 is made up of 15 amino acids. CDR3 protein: CASSLEVAGTDTQYF. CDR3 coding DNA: TGCGCCAGCAGCTTGGAGGTAGCGGGCACAGATACGCAGTATTTT.

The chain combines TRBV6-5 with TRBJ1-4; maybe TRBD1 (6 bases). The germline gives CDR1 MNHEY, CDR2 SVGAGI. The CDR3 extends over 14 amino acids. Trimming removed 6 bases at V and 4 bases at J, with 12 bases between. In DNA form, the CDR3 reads TGTGCCAGCAGCCCCCAGGGGATTAATGAAAAACTGTTTTTT. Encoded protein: CASSPQGINEKLFF.

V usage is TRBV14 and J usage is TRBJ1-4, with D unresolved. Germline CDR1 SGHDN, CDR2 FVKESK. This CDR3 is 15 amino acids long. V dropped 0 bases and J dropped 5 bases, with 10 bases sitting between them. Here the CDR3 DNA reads TGTGCCAGCAGCCAAGAGTGGTCACGGAATGAAAAACTGTTTTTT. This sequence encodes CASSQEWSRNEKLFF. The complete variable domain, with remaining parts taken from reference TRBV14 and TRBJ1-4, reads EAGVTQFPSHSVIEKGQTVTLRCDPISGHDNLYWYRRVMGKEIKFLLHFVKESKQDESGMPNNRFLAERTGGTYSTLKVQPAELEDSGVYFCASSQEWSRNEKLFFGSGTQLSVL.

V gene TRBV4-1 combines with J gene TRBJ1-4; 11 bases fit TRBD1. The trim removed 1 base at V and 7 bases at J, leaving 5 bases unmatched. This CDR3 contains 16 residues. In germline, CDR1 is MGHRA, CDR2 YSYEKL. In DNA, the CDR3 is TGCGCCAGCAGCCAAGGAGCCGGGACAGGGGGTGAAAAACTGTTTTTT. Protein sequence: CASSQGAGTGGEKLFF.

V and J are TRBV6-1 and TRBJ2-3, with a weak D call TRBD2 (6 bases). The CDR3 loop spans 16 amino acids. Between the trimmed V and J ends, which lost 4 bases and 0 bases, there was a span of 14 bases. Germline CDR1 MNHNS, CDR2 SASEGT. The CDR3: CASSGWGRRSTDTQYF. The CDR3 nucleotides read TGTGCCAGCAGTGGGTGGGGGAGGAGGAGCACAGATACGCAGTATTTT.

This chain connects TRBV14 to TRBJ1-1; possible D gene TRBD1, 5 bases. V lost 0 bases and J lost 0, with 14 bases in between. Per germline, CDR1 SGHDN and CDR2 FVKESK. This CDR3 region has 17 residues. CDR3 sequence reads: CASSQDVHDRLNTEAFF. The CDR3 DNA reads TGTGCCAGCAGCCAAGACGTACATGACAGACTGAACACTGAAGCTTTCTTT.

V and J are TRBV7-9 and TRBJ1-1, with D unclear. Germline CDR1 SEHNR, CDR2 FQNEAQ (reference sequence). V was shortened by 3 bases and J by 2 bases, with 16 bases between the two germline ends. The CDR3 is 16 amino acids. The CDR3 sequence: CASSFLPDNGNTEAFF. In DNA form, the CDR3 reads TGTGCCAGCAGCTTCCTTCCAGACAACGGAAACACTGAAGCTTTCTTT.

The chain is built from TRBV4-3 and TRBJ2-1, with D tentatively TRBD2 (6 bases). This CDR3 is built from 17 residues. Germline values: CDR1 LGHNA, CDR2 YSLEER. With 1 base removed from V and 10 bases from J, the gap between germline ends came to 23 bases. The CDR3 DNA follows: TGCGCCAGCAGCCAAGGAATTCCGGCGGGGCGGTTTGAGGAGCAGTTCTTC. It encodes CASSQGIPAGRFEEQFF.

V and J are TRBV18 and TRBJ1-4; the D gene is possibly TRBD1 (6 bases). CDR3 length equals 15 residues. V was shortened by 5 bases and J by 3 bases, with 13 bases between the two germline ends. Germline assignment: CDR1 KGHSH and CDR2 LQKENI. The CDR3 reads CASSSNRVSNEKLFF. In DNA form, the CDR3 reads TGTGCCAGCTCATCGAACAGGGTGTCTAATGAAAAACTGTTTTTT.

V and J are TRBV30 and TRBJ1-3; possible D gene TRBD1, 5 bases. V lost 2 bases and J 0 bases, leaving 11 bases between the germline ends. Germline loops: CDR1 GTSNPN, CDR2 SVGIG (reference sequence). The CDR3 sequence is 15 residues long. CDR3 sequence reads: CAWSRQSSSGNTIYF. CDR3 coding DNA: TGTGCCTGGAGTAGACAGTCGAGCTCTGGAAACACCATATATTTT.

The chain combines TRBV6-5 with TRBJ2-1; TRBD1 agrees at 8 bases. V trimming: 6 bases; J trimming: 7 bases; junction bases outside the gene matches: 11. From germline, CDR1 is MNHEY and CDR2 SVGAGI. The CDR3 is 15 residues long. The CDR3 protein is CASRDGQGFRNEQFF. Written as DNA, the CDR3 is TGTGCCAGCAGGGACGGACAGGGTTTTAGGAATGAGCAGTTCTTC.

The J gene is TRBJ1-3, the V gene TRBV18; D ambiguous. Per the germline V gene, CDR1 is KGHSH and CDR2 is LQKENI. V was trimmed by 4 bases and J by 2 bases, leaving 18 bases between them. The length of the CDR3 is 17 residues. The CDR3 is CASSQSTMGVAGNTIYF. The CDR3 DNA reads TGTGCCAGCTCACAATCCACCATGGGAGTTGCTGGAAACACCATATATTTT.

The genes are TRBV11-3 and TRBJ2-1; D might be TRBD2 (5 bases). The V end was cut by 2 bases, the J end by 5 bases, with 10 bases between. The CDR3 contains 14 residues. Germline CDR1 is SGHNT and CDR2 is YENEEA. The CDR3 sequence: CASSLTAAHNEQFF. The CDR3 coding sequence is TGTGCCAGCAGCTTAACAGCGGCACACAATGAGCAGTTCTTC.